This TCR beta chain stems from a study of shared clonotypes between healthy human individuals. The germline CDR1 and CDR2 sequences are SGHRS and YFSETQ. Trimming stripped 7 bases from V and 2 bases from J, with 9 bases between. The CDR3 contains 12 residues. Whole-study results and caveats: Estimated clonotype richness was generally higher in naive than memory subsets.

A remark on this clone: The target antigen is unknown.

Several immunoSEQ 96-well plates shared each subset's DNA, each plate a replicate. The data were produced by immunoSEQ multiplex PCR, yet TCRdb's version contains in-frame clones alone and is incomplete. The sample has a few million clones; 90% to 95% are singletons. The V call is TRBV5-1, the J call TRBJ2-5, with D hard to call. Sequencing input: naive CD4+ T cells sorted from blood. Described subset: CD45RA+ positively selected. The receptor was derived from a man aged 18-30 years in good health. CDR3 amino acids: CASARSQETQYF. CDR3 in DNA: TGCGCCAGCGCGCGAAGTCAAGAGACCCAGTACTTC.